One and the same sample provided the 11 T cell receptor beta chains below, sequenced in a study of blood T cell repertoires in COVID-19. Sequenced by immunoSEQ multiplex PCR; TCRdb stores in-frame clones only, minus some. The table shows roughly 53,000 clones, with 90% to 95% occurring only once. The specimen was peripheral blood. Every receptor here comes from a human donor in a cohort sampled during active COVID-19.

The J gene is TRBJ2-3, the V gene TRBV6-5; D possibly corresponds to TRBD1 (6 bases). CDR1 is MNHEY and CDR2 is SVGAGI in the germline V gene. The CDR3 has 16 residues. Trimming shortened V by 3 bases and J by 2 bases, and 15 bases separated the two germline ends. For the CDR3, the DNA is TGTGCCAGCAGTTATTATCGGACAGACTACACAGATACGCAGTATTTT. Its protein is CASSYYRTDYTDTQYF.

V is TRBV6-2 or TRBV6-3 and J is TRBJ2-2; possible D gene TRBD2, 5 bases. CDR1 is MNHEY, CDR2 SVGEGT, per germline. The CDR3 is 15 amino acids. The ends were cut back, 5 bases at V and 6 bases at J, with 16 bases in the middle. CDR3 sequence reads: CASSTGITGAGELFF. The CDR3 DNA reads TGTGCCAGCAGTACTGGGATCACCGGGGCCGGGGAGCTGTTTTTT.

The chain links TRBV18 to TRBJ2-1, with 7 bases fitting TRBD2. The germline gives CDR1 KGHSH, CDR2 LQKENI. J lost 0 bases, V lost 7 bases, and 15 bases had no gene match. The CDR3 totals 18 residues. The CDR3 nucleotides are TGTGCCAGCTTCTCAAGCGGGATATTTCTGGACTCCTACAATGAGCAGTTCTTC. Its protein is CASFSSGIFLDSYNEQFF. The whole variable domain, filled in from reference TRBV18 and TRBJ2-1, reads NAGVMQNPRHLVRRRGQEARLRCSPMKGHSHVYWYRQLPEEGLKFMVYLQKENIIDESGMPKERFSAEFPKEGPSILRIQQVVRGDSAAYFCASFSSGIFLDSYNEQFFGPGTRLTVL.

Only one count was recorded for this clone. The rearrangement links TRBV6-5 to TRBJ1-4, with a possible D match to TRBD1 (6 bases). The CDR3 is made up of 14 amino acids. The ends were cut back, 2 bases at V and 7 bases at J, with 11 bases in the middle. CDR1 and CDR2 (germline): MNHEY, SVGAGI. The CDR3 coding sequence is TGTGCCAGCAGTTACGCCAGGGGCGGTGAAAAACTGTTTTTT. Its protein is CASSYARGGEKLFF.

The rearrangement joins TRBV5-1 to TRBJ2-3; 11 bases are a match to TRBD2. J lost 6 bases, V lost 1 base, and 10 bases had no gene match. This CDR3 comprises 17 residues. Germline CDR1 SGHRS, CDR2 YFSETQ. CDR3 sequence reads: CASSLLGSGGAADTQYF. The DNA of the CDR3 is TGCGCCAGCAGCTTGTTAGGTAGCGGGGGGGCTGCGGATACGCAGTATTTT. Using reference TRBV5-1 and TRBJ2-3 for the parts outside the CDR3, the full variable domain is KAGVTQTPRYLIKTRGQQVTLSCSPISGHRSVSWYQQTPGQGLQFLFEYFSETQRNKGNFPGRFSGRQFSNSRSEMNVSTLELGDSALYLCASSLLGSGGAADTQYFGPGTRLTVL.

This clone showed up just a few times. V is TRBV30 and J is TRBJ1-5; no reliable D call. The CDR3 has 15 residues. Germline CDR1 and CDR2: GTSNPN and SVGIG (reference sequence). Trimming left V 3 bases short and J 3 bases short, with 15 bases between. CDR3 sequence (DNA): TGTGCCTGGAGCGCCAAAGGACTTTACAATCAGCCCCAGCATTTT. Translated: CAWSAKGLYNQPQHF.

The gene calls are TRBV29-1 and TRBJ2-7; 7 nucleotides agree with TRBD2. The germline V gene encodes CDR1 SQVTM and CDR2 ANQGSEA. This CDR3 contains 13 residues. V shed 7 bases and J 4 bases; nucleotides not matched to a gene: 10. CDR3 coding DNA: TGCAGCGCCACAGGAGCGGGGTCGTACGAGCAGTACTTC. This sequence encodes CSATGAGSYEQYF.

In this sample, this clone turned up once. This chain connects TRBV28 to TRBJ2-5; a weak D match, TRBD2 (5 bases). The V gene lost 6 bases and the J gene lost 3 bases, with 14 bases spanning the gap. This CDR3 comprises 14 residues. Germline lookup yields CDR1 MDHEN and CDR2 SYDVKM. Here the CDR3 reads CASSNGIREETQYF. CDR3 nucleotides: TGTGCCAGCAGCAACGGGATTCGGGAAGAGACCCAGTACTTC. Looking up the rest from reference TRBV28 and TRBJ2-5 gives the full variable domain: DVKVTQSSRYLVKRTGEKVFLECVQDMDHENMFWYRQDPGLGLRLIYFSYDVKMKEKGDIPEGYSVSREKKERFSLILESASTNQTSMYLCASSNGIREETQYFGPGTRLLVL.

This rearrangement joins TRBV6-5 to TRBJ1-5; possibly TRBD1 for D (5 bases). The V end lost 6 bases, the J end lost 3 bases, and 9 bases lay between the germline ends. Germline loops: CDR1 MNHEY, CDR2 SVGAGI. The CDR3 contains 13 residues. The CDR3 DNA is TGTGCCAGCAGGAGGGACTTCAATCAGCCCCAGCATTTT. Amino acid sequence: CASRRDFNQPQHF.

The CDR3, as DNA: TGTGCCAGCAGCCGGGGGGGTATGGACACTGAAGCTTTCTTT. Translated, it gives CASSRGGMDTEAFF. This chain joins TRBV7-2 and TRBJ1-1, with D tentatively TRBD1 (5 bases). V lost 5 bases and J lost 3, with 13 bases in between. The CDR3 loop spans 14 amino acids. Germline CDR1 and CDR2: SGHTA and FQGNSA.

This chain connects TRBV11-1 to TRBJ1-1, with unresolved D. CDR1 and CDR2 (germline): SGHAT, FQDESV (reference sequence). With 5 bases removed from V and 8 bases from J, the gap between germline ends came to 18 bases. The CDR3 has 14 amino acids. CDR3 residues: CASSLGGSVKEAFF. CDR3 bases: TGTGCCAGCAGCCTAGGAGGGTCGGTTAAAGAAGCTTTCTTT.